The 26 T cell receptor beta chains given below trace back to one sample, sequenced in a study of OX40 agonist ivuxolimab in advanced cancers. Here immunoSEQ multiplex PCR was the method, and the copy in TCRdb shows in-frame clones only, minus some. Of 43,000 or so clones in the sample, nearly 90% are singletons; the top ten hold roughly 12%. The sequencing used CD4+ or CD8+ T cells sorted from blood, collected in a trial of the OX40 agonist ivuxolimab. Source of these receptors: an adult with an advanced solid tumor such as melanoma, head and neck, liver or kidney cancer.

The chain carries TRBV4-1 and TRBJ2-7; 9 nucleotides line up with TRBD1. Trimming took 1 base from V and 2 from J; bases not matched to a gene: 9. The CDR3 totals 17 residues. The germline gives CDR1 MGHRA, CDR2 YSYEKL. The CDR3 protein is CASSQVAGTGSTYEQYF. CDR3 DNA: TGCGCCAGCAGCCAAGTGGCTGGGACAGGGTCTACCTACGAGCAGTACTTC.

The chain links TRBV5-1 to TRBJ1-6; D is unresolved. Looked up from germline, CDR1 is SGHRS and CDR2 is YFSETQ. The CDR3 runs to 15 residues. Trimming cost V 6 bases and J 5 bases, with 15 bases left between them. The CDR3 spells CASNSEGYDNSPLHF. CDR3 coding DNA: TGCGCCAGCAACTCCGAAGGGTACGATAATTCACCCCTCCACTTT.

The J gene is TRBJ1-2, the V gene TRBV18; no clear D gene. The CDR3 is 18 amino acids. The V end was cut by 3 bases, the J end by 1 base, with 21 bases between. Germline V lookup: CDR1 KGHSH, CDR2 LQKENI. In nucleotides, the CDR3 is TGTGCCAGCTCACCTCGGATTCTGGGCGTAAAGGATAACTATGGCTACACCTTC. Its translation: CASSPRILGVKDNYGYTF.

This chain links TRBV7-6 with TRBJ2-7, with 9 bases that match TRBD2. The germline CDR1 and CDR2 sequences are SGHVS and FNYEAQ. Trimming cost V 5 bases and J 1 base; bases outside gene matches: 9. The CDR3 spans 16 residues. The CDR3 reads CASSETLAGVSYEQYF. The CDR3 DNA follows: TGTGCCAGCAGCGAGACCTTAGCGGGAGTGTCCTACGAGCAGTACTTC.

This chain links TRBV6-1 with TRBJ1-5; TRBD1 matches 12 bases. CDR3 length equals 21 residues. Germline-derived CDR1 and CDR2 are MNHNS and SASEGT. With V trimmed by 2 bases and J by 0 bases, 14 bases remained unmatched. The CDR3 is CASSEFEGGQGAWYSNQPQHF. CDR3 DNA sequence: TGTGCCAGCAGTGAATTTGAGGGGGGACAGGGGGCATGGTATAGCAATCAGCCCCAGCATTTT.

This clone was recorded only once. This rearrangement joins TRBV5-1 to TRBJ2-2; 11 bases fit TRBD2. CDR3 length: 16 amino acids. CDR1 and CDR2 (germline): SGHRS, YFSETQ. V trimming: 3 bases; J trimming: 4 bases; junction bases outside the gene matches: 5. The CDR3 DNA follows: TGCGCCAGCAGCTCCAATAGCGGGAGGGCCACCGGGGAGCTGTTTTTT. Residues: CASSSNSGRATGELFF.

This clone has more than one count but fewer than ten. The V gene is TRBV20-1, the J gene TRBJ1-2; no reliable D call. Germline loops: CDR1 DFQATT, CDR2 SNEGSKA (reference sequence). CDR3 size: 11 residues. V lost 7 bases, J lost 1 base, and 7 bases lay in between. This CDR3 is CSVSFNYGYTF. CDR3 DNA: TGCAGTGTCTCGTTTAACTATGGCTACACCTTC.

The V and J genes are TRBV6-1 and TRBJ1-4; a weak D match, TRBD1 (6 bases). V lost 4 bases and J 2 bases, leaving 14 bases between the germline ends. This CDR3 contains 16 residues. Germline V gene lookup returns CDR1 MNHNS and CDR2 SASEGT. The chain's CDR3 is CASSVGPGGTNEKLFF. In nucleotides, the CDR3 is TGTGCCAGCAGTGTGGGGCCCGGGGGCACTAATGAAAAACTGTTTTTT.

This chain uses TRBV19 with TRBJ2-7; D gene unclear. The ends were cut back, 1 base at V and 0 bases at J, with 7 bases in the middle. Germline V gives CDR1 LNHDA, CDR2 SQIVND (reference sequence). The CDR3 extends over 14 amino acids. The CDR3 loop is CASSIAKGSYEQYF. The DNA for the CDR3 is TGTGCCAGTAGTATAGCGAAGGGCTCCTACGAGCAGTACTTC.

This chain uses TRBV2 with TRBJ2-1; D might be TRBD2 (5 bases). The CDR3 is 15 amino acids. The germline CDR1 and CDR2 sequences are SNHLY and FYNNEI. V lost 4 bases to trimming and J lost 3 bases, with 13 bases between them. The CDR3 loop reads CASSGERTLYNEQFF. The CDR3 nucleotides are TGTGCCAGCAGTGGTGAGCGGACCCTCTACAATGAGCAGTTCTTC.

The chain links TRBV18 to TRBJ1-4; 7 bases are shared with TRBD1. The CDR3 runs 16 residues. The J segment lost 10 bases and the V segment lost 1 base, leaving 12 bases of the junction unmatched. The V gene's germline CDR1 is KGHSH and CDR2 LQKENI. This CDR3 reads CASSPLEVQGISKLFF. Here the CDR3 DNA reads TGTGCCAGCTCACCACTGGAGGTACAGGGGATTTCAAAACTGTTTTTT. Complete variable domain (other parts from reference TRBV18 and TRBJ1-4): NAGVMQNPRHLVRRRGQEARLRCSPMKGHSHVYWYRQLPEEGLKFMVYLQKENIIDESGMPKERFSAEFPKEGPSILRIQQVVRGDSAAYFCASSPLEVQGISKLFFGSGTQLSVL.

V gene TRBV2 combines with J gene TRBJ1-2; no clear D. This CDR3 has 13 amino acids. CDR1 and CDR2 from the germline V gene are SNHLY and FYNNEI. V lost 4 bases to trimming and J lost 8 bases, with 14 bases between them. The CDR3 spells CASSVDTVGGYTF. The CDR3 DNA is TGTGCCAGCAGTGTTGACACGGTCGGAGGCTACACCTTC.

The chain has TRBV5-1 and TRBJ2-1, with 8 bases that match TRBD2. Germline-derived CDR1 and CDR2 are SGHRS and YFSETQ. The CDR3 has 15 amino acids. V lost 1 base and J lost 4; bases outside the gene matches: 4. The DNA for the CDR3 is TGCGCCAGCAGCTTGATAGCGGGATTTTACAATGAGCAGTTCTTC. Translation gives CASSLIAGFYNEQFF.

CDR3 nucleotide sequence: TGCGCCAGCAGCCAAGCCCTAGAGGCAGGGGGAAACCAAGAGACCCAGTACTTC. It yields the protein CASSQALEAGGNQETQYF. The V call is TRBV4-1, the J call TRBJ2-5, with 7 bases matching TRBD1. This CDR3 contains 18 residues. Trimming took 1 base from V and 0 from J; bases not matched to a gene: 11. Germline CDR1 is MGHRA and CDR2 is YSYEKL.

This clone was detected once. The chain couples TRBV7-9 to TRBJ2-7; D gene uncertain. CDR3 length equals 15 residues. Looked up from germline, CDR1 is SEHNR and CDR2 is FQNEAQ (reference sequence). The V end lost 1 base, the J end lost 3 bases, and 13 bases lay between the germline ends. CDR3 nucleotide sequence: TGTGCCAGCAGCTTAGTGAGGCAGGCAAACTACGAGCAGTACTTC. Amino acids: CASSLVRQANYEQYF.

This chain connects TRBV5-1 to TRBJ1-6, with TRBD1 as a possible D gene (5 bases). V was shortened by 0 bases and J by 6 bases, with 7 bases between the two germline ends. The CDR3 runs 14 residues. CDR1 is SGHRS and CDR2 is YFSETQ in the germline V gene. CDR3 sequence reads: CASSLAGGNSPLHF. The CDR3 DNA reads TGCGCCAGCAGCTTGGCCGGGGGTAATTCACCCCTCCACTTT.

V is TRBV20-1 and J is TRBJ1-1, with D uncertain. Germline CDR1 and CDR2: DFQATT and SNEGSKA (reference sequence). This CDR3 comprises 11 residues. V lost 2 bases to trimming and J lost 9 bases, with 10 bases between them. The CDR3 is CSARRPPKAFF. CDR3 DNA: TGCAGTGCTAGACGACCACCAAAAGCTTTCTTT.

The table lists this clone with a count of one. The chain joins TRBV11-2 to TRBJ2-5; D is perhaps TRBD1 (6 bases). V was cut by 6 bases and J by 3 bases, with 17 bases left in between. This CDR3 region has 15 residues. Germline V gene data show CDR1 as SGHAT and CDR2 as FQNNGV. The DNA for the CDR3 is TGTGCCAGCAGGCAGACCCCCCGGGACAAAGAGACCCAGTACTTC. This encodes CASRQTPRDKETQYF. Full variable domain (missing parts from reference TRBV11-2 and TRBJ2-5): EAGVAQSPRYKIIEKRQSVAFWCNPISGHATLYWYQQILGQGPKLLIQFQNNGVVDDSQLPKDRFSAERLKGVDSTLKIQPAKLEDSAVYLCASRQTPRDKETQYFGPGTRLLVL.

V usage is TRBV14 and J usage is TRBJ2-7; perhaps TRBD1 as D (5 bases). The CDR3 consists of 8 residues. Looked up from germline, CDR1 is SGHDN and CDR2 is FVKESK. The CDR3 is CAREPPGV. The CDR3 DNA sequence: TGTGCCAGGGAACCTCCAGGGGTC.

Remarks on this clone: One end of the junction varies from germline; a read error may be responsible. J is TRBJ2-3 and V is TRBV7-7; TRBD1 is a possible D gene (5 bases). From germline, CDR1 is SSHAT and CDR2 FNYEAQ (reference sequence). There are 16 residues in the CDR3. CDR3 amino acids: CASSLGQGLGTDTQYF. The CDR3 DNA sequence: TGTGCTAGCAGCTTAGGTCAGGGCTTGGGCACAGATACGCAGTATTTT.

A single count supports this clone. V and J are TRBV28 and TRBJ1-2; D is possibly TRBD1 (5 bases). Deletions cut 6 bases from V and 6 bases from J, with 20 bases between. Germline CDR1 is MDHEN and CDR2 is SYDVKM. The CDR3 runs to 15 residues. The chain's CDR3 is CASRSKRAGRNGYTF. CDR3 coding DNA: TGTGCCAGCAGATCTAAGAGGGCAGGGAGGAATGGCTACACCTTC.

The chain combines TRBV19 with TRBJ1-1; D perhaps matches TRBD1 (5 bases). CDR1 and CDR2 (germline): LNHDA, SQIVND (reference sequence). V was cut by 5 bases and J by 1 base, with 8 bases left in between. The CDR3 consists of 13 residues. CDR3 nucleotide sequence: TGTGCCAGTAGTCACAGGCGGAACACTGAAGCTTTCTTT. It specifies CASSHRRNTEAFF.

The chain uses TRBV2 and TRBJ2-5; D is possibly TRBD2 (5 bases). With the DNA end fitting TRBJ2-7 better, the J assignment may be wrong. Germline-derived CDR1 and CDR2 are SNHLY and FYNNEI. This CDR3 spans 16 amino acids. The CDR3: CASSPRGWVDSYEQYF. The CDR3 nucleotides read TGTGCCAGCAGCCCAAGAGGGTGGGTTGACTCCTACGAGCAGTACTTC.

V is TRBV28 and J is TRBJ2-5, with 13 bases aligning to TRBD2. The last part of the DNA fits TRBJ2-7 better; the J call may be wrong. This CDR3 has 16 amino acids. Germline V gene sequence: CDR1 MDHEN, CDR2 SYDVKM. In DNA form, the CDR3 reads TGTGCCAGCAGTCCTCCACTAGCGGGAGGGCCCTACGAGCAGTACTTC. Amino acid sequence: CASSPPLAGGPYEQYF.

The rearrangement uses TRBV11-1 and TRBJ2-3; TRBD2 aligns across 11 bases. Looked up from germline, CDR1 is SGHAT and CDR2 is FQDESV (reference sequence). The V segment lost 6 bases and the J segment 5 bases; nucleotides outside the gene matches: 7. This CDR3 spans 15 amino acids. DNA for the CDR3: TGTGCCAGCAGGGGGCTAGCGGGGGGAAGAGATACGCAGTATTTT. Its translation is CASRGLAGGRDTQYF. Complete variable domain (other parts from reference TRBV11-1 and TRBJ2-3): EAEVAQSPRYKITEKSQAVAFWCDPISGHATLYWYRQILGQGPELLVQFQDESVVDDSQLPKDRFSAERLKGVDSTLKIQPAELGDSAMYLCASRGLAGGRDTQYFGPGTRLTVL.

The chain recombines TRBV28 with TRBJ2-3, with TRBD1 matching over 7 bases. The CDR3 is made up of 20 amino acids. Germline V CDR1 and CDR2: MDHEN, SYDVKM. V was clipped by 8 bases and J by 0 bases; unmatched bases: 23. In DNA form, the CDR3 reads TGTGCCAGCCTCTTGAACAGGGGTGGAAGAAGGGGGCGAAGCACAGATACGCAGTATTTT. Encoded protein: CASLLNRGGRRGRSTDTQYF.